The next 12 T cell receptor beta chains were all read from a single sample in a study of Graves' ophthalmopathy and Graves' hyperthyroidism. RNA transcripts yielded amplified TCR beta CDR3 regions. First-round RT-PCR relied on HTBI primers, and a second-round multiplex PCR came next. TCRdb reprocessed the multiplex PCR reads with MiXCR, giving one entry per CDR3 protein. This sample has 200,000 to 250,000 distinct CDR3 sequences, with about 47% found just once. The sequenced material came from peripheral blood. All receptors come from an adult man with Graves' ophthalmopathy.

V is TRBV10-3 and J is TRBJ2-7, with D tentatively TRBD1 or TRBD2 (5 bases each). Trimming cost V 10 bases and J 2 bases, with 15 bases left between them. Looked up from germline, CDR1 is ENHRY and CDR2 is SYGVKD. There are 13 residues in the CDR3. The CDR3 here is CASGPGRTYEQYF. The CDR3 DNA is TGTGCCAGCGGACCGGGACGCACCTACGAGCAGTACTTC.

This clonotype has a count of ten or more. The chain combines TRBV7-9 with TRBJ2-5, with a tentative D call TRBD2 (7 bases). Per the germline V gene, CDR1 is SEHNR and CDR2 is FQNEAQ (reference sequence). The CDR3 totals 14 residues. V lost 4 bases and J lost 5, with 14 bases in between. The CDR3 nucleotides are TGTGCCAGCAGCTCGCTGAGGGGGGGCGAGACCCAGTACTTC. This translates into CASSSLRGGETQYF.

CDR3 sequence: CAISYRGQGETQYF. The CDR3, as DNA: TGTGCCATCAGTTACAGGGGGCAAGGAGAGACCCAGTACTTC. The chain carries TRBV10-3 and TRBJ2-5, with 9 bases matching TRBD1. This CDR3 contains 14 residues. The V and J ends lost 5 bases and 4 bases, in that order; junction bases with no gene match: 5. CDR1 and CDR2 from the germline V gene are ENHRY and SYGVKD.

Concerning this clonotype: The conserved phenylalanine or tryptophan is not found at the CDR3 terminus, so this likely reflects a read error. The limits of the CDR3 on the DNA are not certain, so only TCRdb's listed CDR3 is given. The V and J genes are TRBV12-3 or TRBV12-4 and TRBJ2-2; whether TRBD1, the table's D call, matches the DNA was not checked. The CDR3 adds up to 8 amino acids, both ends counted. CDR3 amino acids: CASTRDNT.

The CDR3 DNA sequence: TGTGCCAGCAGCCCTCCGGCATCTACCTACGAGCAGTACTTC. Protein sequence: CASSPPASTYEQYF. The chain carries TRBV7-9 and TRBJ2-7; D not certain. The CDR3 runs 14 residues. The germline V gene encodes CDR1 SEHNR and CDR2 FQNEAQ (reference sequence). V was shortened by 5 bases and J by 2 bases, with 13 bases between the two germline ends.

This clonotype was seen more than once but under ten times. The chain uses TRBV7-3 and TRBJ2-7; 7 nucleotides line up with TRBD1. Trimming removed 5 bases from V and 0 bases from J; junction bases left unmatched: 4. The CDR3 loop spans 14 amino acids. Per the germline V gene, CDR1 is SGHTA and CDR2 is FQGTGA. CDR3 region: CASSPRQGSYEQYF. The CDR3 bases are TGTGCCAGCAGCCCGAGACAGGGCTCCTACGAGCAGTACTTC.

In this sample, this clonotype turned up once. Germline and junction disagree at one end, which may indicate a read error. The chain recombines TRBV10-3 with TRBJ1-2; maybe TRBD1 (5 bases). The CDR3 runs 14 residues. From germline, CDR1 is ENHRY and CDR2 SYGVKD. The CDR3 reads CASSLETVSYGYTF. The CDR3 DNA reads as TGTGCCAGCAGTCTCGAGACAGTTTCCTATGGCTACACCTTC.

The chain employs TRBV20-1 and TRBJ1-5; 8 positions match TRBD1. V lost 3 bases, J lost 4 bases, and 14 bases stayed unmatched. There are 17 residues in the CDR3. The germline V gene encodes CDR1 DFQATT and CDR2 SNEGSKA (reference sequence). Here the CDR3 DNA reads TGCAGTGCTAGGGGGGGCCTGACAGGGGAGCAGAATCAGCCCCAGCATTTT. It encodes CSARGGLTGEQNQPQHF.

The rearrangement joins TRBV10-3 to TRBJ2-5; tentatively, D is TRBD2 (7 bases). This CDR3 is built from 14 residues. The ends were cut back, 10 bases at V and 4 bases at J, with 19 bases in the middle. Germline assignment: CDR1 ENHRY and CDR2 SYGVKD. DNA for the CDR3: TGTGCCAGCATTGTCGGGGGGCTAGGAGAGACCCAGTACTTC. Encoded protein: CASIVGGLGETQYF.

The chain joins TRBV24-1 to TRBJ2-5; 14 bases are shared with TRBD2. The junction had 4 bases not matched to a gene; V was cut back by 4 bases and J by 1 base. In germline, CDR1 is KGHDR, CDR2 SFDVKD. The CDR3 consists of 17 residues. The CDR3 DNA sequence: TGTGCCACCAGTGACCACGGGACTAGCGGGGGCCAAGAGACCCAGTACTTC. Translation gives CATSDHGTSGGQETQYF.

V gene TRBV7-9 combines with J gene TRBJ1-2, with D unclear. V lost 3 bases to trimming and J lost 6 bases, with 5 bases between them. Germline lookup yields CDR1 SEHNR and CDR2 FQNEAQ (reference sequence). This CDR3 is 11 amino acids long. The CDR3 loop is CASSLPDGYTF. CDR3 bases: TGTGCCAGCAGCTTGCCCGATGGCTACACCTTC.

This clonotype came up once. In DNA, the CDR3 is TGTGCCAGCAGTTACTCGATAATAGCGGGGATCCAAGAGACCCAGTACTTC. It is translated as CASSYSIIAGIQETQYF. This chain joins TRBV25-1 and TRBJ2-5; 8 positions agree with TRBD2. The CDR3 sequence is 17 residues long. CDR1 and CDR2 (germline): MGHDK, SYGVNS. Trimming removed 5 bases from V and 1 base from J; junction bases left unmatched: 12.